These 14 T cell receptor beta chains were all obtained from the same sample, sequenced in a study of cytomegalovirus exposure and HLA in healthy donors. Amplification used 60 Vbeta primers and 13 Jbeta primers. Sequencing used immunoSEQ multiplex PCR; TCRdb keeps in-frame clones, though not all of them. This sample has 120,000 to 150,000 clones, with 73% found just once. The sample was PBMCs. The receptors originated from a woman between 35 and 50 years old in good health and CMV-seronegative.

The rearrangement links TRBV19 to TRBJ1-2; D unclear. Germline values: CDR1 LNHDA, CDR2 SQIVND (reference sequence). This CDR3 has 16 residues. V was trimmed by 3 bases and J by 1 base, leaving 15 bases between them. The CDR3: CASSMGRNALNYGYTF. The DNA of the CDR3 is TGTGCCAGTAGTATGGGCAGGAACGCACTTAACTATGGCTACACCTTC. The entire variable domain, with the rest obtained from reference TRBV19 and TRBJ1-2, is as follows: DGGITQSPKYLFRKEGQNVTLSCEQNLNHDAMYWYRQDPGQGLRLIYYSQIVNDFQKGDIAEGYSVSREKKESFPLTVTSAQKNPTAFYLCASSMGRNALNYGYTFGSGTRLTVV.

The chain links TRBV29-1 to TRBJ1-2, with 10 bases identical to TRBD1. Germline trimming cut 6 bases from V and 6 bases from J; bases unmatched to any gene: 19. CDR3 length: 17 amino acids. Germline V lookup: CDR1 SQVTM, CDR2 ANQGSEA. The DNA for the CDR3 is TGCAGCGTCGACGTTCCGGTGGGACAGGGGTTGTTCAATGGCTACACCTTC. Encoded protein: CSVDVPVGQGLFNGYTF. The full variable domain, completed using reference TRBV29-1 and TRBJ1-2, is SAVISQKPSRDICQRGTSLTIQCQVDSQVTMMFWYRQQPGQSLTLIATANQGSEATYESGFVIDKFPISRPNLTFSTLTVSNMSPEDSSIYLCSVDVPVGQGLFNGYTFGSGTRLTVV.

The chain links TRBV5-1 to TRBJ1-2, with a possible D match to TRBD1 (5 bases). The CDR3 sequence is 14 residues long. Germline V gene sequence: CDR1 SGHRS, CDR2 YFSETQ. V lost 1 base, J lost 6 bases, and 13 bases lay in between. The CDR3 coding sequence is TGCGCCAGCAGCTTGACCGGGGGGGACCATGGCTACACCTTC. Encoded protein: CASSLTGGDHGYTF.

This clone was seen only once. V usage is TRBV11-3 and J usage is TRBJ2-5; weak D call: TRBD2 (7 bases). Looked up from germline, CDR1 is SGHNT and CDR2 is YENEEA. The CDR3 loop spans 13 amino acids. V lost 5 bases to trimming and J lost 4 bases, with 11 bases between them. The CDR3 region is CASSVGGAETQYF. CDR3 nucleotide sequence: TGTGCCAGCAGCGTTGGGGGGGCAGAGACCCAGTACTTC.

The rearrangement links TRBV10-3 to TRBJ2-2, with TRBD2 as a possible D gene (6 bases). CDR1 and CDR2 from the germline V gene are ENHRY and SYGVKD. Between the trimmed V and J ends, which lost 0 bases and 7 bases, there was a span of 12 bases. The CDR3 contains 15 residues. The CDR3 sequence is CAISESSGSNGELFF. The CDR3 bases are TGTGCCATCAGTGAGTCGAGCGGGTCCAACGGGGAGCTGTTTTTT.

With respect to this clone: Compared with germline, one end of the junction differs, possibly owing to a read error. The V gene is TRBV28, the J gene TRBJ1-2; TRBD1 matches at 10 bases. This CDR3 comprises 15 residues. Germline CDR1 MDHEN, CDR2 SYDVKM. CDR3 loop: CASSFRDRGNFGYTF. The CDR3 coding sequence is TGTGCCAGCAGTTTCCGGGACAGGGGAAACTTTGGCTACACCTTC.

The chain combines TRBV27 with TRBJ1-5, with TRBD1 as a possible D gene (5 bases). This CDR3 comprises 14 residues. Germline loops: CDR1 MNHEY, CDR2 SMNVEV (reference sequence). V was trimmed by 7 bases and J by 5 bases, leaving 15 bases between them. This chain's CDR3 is CASMERGGYQPQHF. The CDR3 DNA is TGTGCCAGCATGGAGAGGGGAGGATATCAGCCCCAGCATTTT.

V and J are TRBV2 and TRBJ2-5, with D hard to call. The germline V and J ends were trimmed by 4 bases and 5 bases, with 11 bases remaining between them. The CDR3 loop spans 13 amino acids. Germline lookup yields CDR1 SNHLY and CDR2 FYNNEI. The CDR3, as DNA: TGTGCCAGCAGTGGAAGCCCTCGTGAGACCCAGTACTTC. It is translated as CASSGSPRETQYF. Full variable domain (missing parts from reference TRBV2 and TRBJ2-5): EPEVTQTPSHQVTQMGQEVILRCVPISNHLYFYWYRQILGQKVEFLVSFYNNEISEKSEIFDDQFSVERPDGSNFTLKIRSTKLEDSAMYFCASSGSPRETQYFGPGTRLLVL.

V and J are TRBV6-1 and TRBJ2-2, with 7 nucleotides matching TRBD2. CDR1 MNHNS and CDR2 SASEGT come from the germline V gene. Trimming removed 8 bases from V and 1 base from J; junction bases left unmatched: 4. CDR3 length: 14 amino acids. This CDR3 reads CASRLAVNTGELFF. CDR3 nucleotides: TGTGCCAGCCGGCTAGCGGTGAACACCGGGGAGCTGTTTTTT.

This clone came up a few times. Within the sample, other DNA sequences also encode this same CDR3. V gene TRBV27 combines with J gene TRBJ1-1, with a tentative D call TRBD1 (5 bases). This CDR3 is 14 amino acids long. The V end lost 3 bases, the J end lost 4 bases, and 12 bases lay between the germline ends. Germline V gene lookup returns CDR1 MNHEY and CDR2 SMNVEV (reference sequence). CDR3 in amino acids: CASSFGTGVTEAFF. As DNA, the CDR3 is TGTGCCAGCAGTTTCGGCACAGGTGTCACTGAAGCTTTCTTT.

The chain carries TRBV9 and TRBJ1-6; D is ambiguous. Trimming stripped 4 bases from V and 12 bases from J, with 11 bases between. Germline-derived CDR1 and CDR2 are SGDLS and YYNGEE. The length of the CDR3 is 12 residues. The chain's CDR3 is CASSLLRGPLHF. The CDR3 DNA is TGTGCCAGCAGCCTACTTCGAGGACCCCTCCACTTT.

CDR3 DNA sequence: TGTGCCAGCTCACCACTCGGACAGACCTATGGCTACACCTTC. Translated: CASSPLGQTYGYTF. This chain joins TRBV18 and TRBJ1-2, with D tentatively TRBD1 (6 bases). The CDR3 length is 14 residues. In germline, CDR1 is KGHSH, CDR2 LQKENI. Trimming took 1 base from V and 4 from J, leaving 10 bases between them.

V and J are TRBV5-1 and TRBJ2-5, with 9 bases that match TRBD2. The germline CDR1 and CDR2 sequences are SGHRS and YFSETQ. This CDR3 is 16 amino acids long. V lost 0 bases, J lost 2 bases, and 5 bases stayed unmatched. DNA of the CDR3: TGCGCCAGCAGCTTGGCTGCTAGCGGGGCACAAGAGACCCAGTACTTC. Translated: CASSLAASGAQETQYF.

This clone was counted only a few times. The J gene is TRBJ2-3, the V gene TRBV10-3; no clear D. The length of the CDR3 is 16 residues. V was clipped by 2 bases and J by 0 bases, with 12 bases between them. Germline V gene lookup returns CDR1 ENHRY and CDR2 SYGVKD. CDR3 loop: CAISEVTFPSTDTQYF. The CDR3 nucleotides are TGTGCCATCAGTGAGGTGACTTTCCCTAGCACAGATACGCAGTATTTT.